This TCR beta chain was found in a study of T cell responses to AZD1222 COVID-19 vaccine. The study, taken as a whole, reports: The number of AZD1222 recipients seropositive at baseline was only 6 or 7. CD4 TCRs covered the whole spike, strongest at regions 160-218 and 743-854. Unmutated variant regions are reportedly the target of nearly half of TCRs that are spike-specific.

Of note for this clone: What it binds is unknown.

Data came from immunoSEQ multiplex PCR; TCRdb stores just in-frame clones and leaves some out. The sample contains over 130,000 clones, roughly nine tenths of which appear only once. The CDR3 spans 18 residues. V was cut by 0 bases and J by 1 base, with 18 bases left in between. Per germline, CDR1 MNHNS and CDR2 SASEGT. The rearrangement uses TRBV6-1 and TRBJ1-2; a possible D gene is TRBD1 (6 bases). The specimen was peripheral blood, collected 28 days after the second dose of the MenACWY control vaccine. The TCR originated in an adult who received the MenACWY meningococcal vaccine as a control. The CDR3: CASSEASSTGDINYGYTF. CDR3 bases: TGTGCCAGCAGTGAAGCGTCATCGACAGGAGATATTAACTATGGCTACACCTTC.